One T cell receptor (beta chain) is described in this entry. The data originate from a study of shared clonotypes between healthy human individuals. Profiling relied on immunoSEQ multiplex PCR, and the TCRdb table lists in-frame clones only, not all of them. The data hold hundreds of thousands of clones, with 70% to 80% observed a single time. Germline V gene data show CDR1 as SGHAT and CDR2 as FQNNGV. The CDR3 runs to 14 residues. V was cut by 2 bases and J by 5 bases, with 10 bases left in between. Sequencing was performed on PBMCs. This clonotype originated in a woman aged 40 to 49 in good health. Some clones in this sample may be carry-over from other donors' samples. The chain recombines TRBV11-2 with TRBJ1-5; tentatively, D is TRBD1 (5 bases). The CDR3 loop reads CASSLTGDHQPQHF. The CDR3 coding sequence is TGTGCCAGCAGCTTAACGGGGGATCATCAGCCCCAGCATTTT.